This T cell receptor beta chain was recovered during a study of Tregs in tolerant kidney transplant recipients. Clones were read by immunoSEQ multiplex PCR, and TCRdb kept only the in-frame ones, dropping some. The data contain roughly 99,000 clones, approximately 94% of them singletons. Notes on this clone: What it binds is not known.

V was shortened by 8 bases and J by 2 bases, with 12 bases between the two germline ends. The CDR3 loop spans 13 amino acids. Germline lookup yields CDR1 MDHEN and CDR2 SYDVKM. CD4+CD25+CD127- Tregs, CD4+CD25- non-Tregs, CD4 and CD8 cells were sorted. General observations from the study: Findings come from small patient numbers and require larger validation. Tolerant patients' donor-specific Tregs expanded beyond overall Tregs, suggesting antigen-driven growth. Expanding Tregs on activated donor B cells appeared to best identify donor-specific TCRbeta clones.

The rearrangement joins TRBV28 to TRBJ1-2; D remains unclear. The material sequenced was CD4+ T cells from blood, taken before the transplant. The receptor was derived from a human donor who received a combined kidney and bone marrow transplant. CDR3 nucleotide sequence: TGTGCCAGCCGCCCCCCAGTAAACTATGGCTACACCTTC. This translates into CASRPPVNYGYTF.